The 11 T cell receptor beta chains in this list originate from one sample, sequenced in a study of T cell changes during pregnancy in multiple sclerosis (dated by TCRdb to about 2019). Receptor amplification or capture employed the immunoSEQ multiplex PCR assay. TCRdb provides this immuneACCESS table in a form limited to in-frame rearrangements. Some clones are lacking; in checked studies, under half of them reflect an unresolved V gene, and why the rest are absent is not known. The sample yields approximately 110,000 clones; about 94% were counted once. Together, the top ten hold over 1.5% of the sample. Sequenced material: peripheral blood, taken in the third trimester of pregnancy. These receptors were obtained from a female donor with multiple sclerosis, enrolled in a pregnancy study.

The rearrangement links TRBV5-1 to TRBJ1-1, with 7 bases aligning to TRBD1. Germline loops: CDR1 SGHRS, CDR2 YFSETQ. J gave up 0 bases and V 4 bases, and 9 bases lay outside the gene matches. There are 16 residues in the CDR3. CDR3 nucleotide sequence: TGCGCCAGCAGCCTTACCGGGACAGCTTTGAACACTGAAGCTTTCTTT. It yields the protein CASSLTGTALNTEAFF.

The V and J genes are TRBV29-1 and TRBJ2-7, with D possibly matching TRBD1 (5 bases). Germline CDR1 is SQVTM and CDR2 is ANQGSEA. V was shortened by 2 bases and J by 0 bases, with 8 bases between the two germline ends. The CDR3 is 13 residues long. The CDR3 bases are TGCAGCGTTGAACAGGGAAGCTCCTACGAGCAGTACTTC. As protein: CSVEQGSSYEQYF.

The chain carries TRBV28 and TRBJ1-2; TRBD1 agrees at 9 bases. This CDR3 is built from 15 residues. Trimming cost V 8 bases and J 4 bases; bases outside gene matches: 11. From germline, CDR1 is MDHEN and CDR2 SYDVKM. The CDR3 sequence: CASGPGQGRVYGYTF. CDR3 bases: TGTGCCAGCGGGCCGGGACAGGGCCGCGTCTATGGCTACACCTTC.

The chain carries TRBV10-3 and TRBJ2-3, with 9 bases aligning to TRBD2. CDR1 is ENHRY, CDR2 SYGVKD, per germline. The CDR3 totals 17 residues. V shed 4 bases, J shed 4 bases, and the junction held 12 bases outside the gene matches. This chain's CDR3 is CAISGSGGRQRADTQYF. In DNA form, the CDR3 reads TGTGCCATCAGTGGAAGCGGGGGGCGTCAAAGGGCAGATACGCAGTATTTT.

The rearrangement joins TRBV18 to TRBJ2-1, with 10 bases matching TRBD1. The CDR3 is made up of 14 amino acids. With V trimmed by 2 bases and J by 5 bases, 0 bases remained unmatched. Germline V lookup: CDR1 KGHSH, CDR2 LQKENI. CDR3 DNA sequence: TGTGCCAGCTCACCAGGGACAGGGGACAATGAGCAGTTCTTC. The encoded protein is CASSPGTGDNEQFF.

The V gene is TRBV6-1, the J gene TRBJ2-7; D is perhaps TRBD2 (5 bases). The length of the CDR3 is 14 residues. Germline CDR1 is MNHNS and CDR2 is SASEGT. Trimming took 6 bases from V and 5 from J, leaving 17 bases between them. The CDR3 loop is CASSQVGGVDEQYF. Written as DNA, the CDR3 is TGTGCCAGCAGCCAGGTCGGAGGAGTCGACGAGCAGTACTTC.

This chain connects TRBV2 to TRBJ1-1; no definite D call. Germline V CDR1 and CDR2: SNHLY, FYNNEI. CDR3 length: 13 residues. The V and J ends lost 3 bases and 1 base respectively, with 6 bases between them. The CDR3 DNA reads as TGTGCCAGCAGTGATTCCCGGAACACTGAAGCTTTCTTT. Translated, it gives CASSDSRNTEAFF.

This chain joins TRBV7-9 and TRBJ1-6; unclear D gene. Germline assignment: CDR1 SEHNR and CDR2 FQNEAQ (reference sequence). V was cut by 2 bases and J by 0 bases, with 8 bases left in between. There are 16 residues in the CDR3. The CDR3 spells CASSLFASSYNSPLHF. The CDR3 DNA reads TGTGCCAGCAGCTTATTTGCGAGCTCCTATAATTCACCCCTCCACTTT.

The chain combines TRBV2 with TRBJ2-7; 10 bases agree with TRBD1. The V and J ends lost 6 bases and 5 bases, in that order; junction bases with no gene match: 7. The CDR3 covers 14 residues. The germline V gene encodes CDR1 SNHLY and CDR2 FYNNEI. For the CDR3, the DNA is TGTGCCAGCAGGGCCCGGGACAGGGGCCACGAGCAGTACTTC. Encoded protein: CASRARDRGHEQYF.

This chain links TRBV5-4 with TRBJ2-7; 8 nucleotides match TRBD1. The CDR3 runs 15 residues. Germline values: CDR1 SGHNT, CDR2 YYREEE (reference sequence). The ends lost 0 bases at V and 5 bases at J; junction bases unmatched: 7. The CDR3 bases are TGTGCCAGCAGCTTGGCAGGGGGCGCCCCCCACGAGCAGTACTTC. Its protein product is CASSLAGGAPHEQYF.

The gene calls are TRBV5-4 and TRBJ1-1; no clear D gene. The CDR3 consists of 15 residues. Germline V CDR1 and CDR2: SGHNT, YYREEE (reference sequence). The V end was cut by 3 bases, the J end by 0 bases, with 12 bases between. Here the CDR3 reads CASSSQPGLNTEAFF. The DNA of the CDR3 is TGTGCCAGCAGCTCTCAGCCGGGTCTGAACACTGAAGCTTTCTTT.